A single sample is the source of the 3 T cell receptor beta chains below, sequenced in a study of vaccination and CD4 T cells after COVID-19. This sample's time point: late sampling 161 to 241 days after vaccination in three convalescent patients. Noted treatment: approximately 9-day PBMC culture with coronavirus spike peptide pools or control peptides (ViraFEST assay). Their cognate antigens are unknown. The Oncomine TCR Beta short-read assay was applied to DNA of cultured CD4+ T cells. TCRdb re-called the PCR reads through MiXCR, storing one row per CDR3 protein. The sample holds about 25,000 distinct CDR3 sequences, 25% to 30% seen once. Specimen: CD4+ T cells from blood, cultured in vitro, collected about 7 months after SARS-CoV-2 vaccination. All receptors derive from a human donor who had recovered from COVID-19.

In its sample, this clonotype was seen a few times. CDR3 sequence reads: CASSSARINQPQHF. The CDR3 DNA follows: TGTGCCAGCAGTTCCGCCAGGATCAATCAGCCCCAGCATTTT. The chain has TRBV27 and TRBJ1-5, with D uncertain. CDR1 and CDR2 (germline): MNHEY, SMNVEV (reference sequence). The CDR3 has 14 residues. Trimming took 4 bases from V and 3 from J, leaving 10 bases between them.

This chain connects TRBV7-2 to TRBJ2-7; 8 nucleotides line up with TRBD2. Germline V lookup: CDR1 SGHTA, CDR2 FQGNSA. Trimming took 1 base from V and 3 from J; bases not matched to a gene: 11. The CDR3 sequence is 17 residues long. In DNA, the CDR3 is TGTGCCAGCAGCTTAGGTAGCGGGATAGGTTTACTCTACGAGCAGTACTTC. Translation gives CASSLGSGIGLLYEQYF.

The gene calls are TRBV27 and TRBJ1-1; D unclear. The CDR3 sequence is 14 residues long. From germline, CDR1 is MNHEY and CDR2 SMNVEV (reference sequence). Between the trimmed V and J ends, which lost 7 bases and 0 bases, there was a span of 12 bases. The CDR3 loop is CASTRPGMNTEAFF. In DNA form, the CDR3 reads TGTGCCAGCACCAGGCCGGGCATGAACACTGAAGCTTTCTTT.